This T cell receptor (beta chain) was obtained from a study of PD-L1 blockade in urothelial cancer. Study details: Patients started atezolizumab around 2014, 1,200 mg intravenously every 3 weeks.

TCRdb's copy holds only in-frame clones and misses some; the assay was immunoSEQ multiplex PCR. The sample carries about 80,000 clones, 87% recorded once. Regarding the study as a whole: Tumor-associated clones in blood expanded more at 3 weeks in durable-benefit patients.

This clone occurred once. Antigen specificity is unknown. CDR1 and CDR2 from the germline V gene are MGHRA and YSYEKL. CDR3 size: 16 residues. The germline V and J ends were trimmed by 3 bases and 8 bases, with 19 bases remaining between them. The chain joins TRBV4-1 to TRBJ1-4; D is uncertain. The origin of this receptor is a woman in her sixties or seventies with urothelial cancer. This sample comprised PBMCs, obtained around atezolizumab (anti-PD-L1) treatment. CDR3 in amino acids: CASSHGMGLEEEKLFF. The CDR3 coding sequence is TGCGCCAGCAGCCACGGAATGGGCCTGGAGGAGGAAAAACTGTTTTTT.